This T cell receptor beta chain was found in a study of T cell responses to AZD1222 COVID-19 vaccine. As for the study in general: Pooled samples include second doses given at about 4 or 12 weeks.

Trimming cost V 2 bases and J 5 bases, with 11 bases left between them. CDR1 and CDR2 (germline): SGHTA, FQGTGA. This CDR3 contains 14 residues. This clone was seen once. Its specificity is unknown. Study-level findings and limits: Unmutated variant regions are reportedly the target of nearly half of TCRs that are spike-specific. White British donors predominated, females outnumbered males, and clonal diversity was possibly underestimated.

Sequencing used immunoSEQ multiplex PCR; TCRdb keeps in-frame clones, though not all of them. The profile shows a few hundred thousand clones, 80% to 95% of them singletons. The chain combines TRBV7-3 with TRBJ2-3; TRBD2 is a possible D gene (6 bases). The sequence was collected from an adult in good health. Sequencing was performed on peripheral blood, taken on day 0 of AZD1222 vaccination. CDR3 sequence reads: CASSLGGMLDTQYF. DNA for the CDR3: TGTGCCAGCAGCTTAGGCGGGATGTTAGATACGCAGTATTTT.